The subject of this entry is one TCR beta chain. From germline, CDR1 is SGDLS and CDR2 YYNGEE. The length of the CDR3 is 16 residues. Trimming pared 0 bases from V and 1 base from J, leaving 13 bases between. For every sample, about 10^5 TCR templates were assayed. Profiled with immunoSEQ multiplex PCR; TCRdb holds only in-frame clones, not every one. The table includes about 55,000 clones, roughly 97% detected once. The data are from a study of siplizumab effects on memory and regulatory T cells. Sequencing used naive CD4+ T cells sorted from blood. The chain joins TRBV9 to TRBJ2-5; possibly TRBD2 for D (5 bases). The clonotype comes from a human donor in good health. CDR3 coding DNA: TGTGCCAGCAGCGTAGGGGGAGTTCCCCCCCAAGAGACCCAGTACTTC. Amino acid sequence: CASSVGGVPPQETQYF.